This is a list of T cell receptor beta chains from one sample in a study of CD8+ T cells in alopecia areata. TCRdb keeps only in-frame clones here, not all; method: immunoSEQ multiplex PCR. Of over 200,000 clones in the sample, about three fifths were seen once. Specimen: CD4+ T cells sorted from blood, collected at week 4, from a patient treated with tofacitinib. The origin of the receptors is a human donor with alopecia areata. CDR3s include the opening cysteine and the closing phenylalanine or tryptophan. A D gene is named only where the DNA matches it firmly. Clone size is shown for a subset of rows, as once, few, many or a class of expanded clone.

CDR3 DNA: TGTGCCATCAGTGATAATCTTCGGGGGGTCCAGGCCAATGAGCAGTTCTTC
CDR3 protein: CAISDNLRGVQANEQFF
V gene: TRBV10-3
J gene: TRBJ2-1
D gene: TRBD2
clone size: .

CDR3 DNA: TGTGCCAGCAGCTTCATCGGGACTAGTATGTACGAGCAGTACTTC
CDR3 protein: CASSFIGTSMYEQYF
V gene: TRBV7-2
J gene: TRBJ2-7
D gene: TRBD2
clone size: .

CDR3 DNA: TGTGCCAGCAGTGGGCAGCCCAATCAGCCCCAGCATTTT
CDR3 protein: CASSGQPNQPQHF
V gene: TRBV2
J gene: TRBJ1-5
D gene: .
clone size: .

CDR3 DNA: TGCAGCGTTGAAGAACCAGGGCAAAATGAAAAACTGTTTTTT
CDR3 protein: CSVEEPGQNEKLFF
V gene: TRBV29-1
J gene: TRBJ1-4
D gene: .
clone size: .

CDR3 DNA: TGTGCCAGCAGTTACTCTAACAGGGGGCGAGGGGAGCAGTACTTC
CDR3 protein: CASSYSNRGRGEQYF
V gene: TRBV6-5
J gene: TRBJ2-7
D gene: TRBD1
clone size: .

CDR3 DNA: TGCGCCAGCAGCCAAGAGGGCAGGCTGGAGCCCCAGCATTTT
CDR3 protein: CASSQEGRLEPQHF
V gene: TRBV4-1
J gene: TRBJ1-5
D gene: .
clone size: .

CDR3 DNA: TGTGCCAGCACTTGGGGTGTGGACACTGAAGCTTTCTTT
CDR3 protein: CASTWGVDTEAFF
V gene: TRBV6-5
J gene: TRBJ1-1
D gene: .
clone size: .

CDR3 DNA: TGTGCCAGCAGCCATAACAGGGGTTCGGGCACCGGGGAGCTGTTTTTT
CDR3 protein: CASSHNRGSGTGELFF
V gene: TRBV5-4
J gene: TRBJ2-2
D gene: TRBD1
clone size: .

CDR3 DNA: TGCGCCAGCAGCTACAGGGTTTCCGATGAGCAGTTCTTC
CDR3 protein: CASSYRVSDEQFF
V gene: TRBV5-1
J gene: TRBJ2-1
D gene: .
clone size: few

CDR3 DNA: TGTGCCAGTACAGGGGGCCACACTGAAGCTTTCTTT
CDR3 protein: CASTGGHTEAFF
V gene: TRBV19
J gene: TRBJ1-1
D gene: TRBD1
clone size: few